The 14 T cell receptor beta chains below were found in one sample sequenced in a study of T cells in Graves' hyperthyroidism and ophthalmopathy. It was RNA transcripts that yielded the amplified TCR beta CDR3 regions. First-round RT-PCR targeting the TCR CDR3 was performed with the HTBI primer set. TCRdb processed the multiplex PCR reads anew with MiXCR; each CDR3 protein has one entry. The repertoire holds about 610,000 distinct CDR3 sequences, with around 46% as singletons. Material for sequencing was peripheral blood or thyroid tissue (not recorded which). The receptors here all came from a woman aged 18 to 35 with Graves' hyperthyroidism.

This clonotype was counted only a few times. V and J are TRBV24-1 and TRBJ2-2; 7 bases line up with TRBD2. The J segment lost 3 bases and the V segment lost 0 bases, leaving 0 bases of the junction unmatched. This CDR3 is built from 15 residues. Germline V CDR1 and CDR2: KGHDR, SFDVKD. DNA of the CDR3: TGTGCCACCAGTGATTTGACTAGCGACACCGGGGAGCTGTTTTTT. This encodes CATSDLTSDTGELFF.

V is TRBV2 and J is TRBJ2-7, with 7 bases identical to TRBD1. CDR3 size: 14 residues. The V segment lost 5 bases and the J segment 0 bases; nucleotides outside the gene matches: 4. Germline assignment: CDR1 SNHLY and CDR2 FYNNEI. The CDR3 bases are TGTGCCAGCAGTACCGCAGGGGGCTCCTACGAGCAGTACTTC. Its translation is CASSTAGGSYEQYF.

The chain is built from TRBV20-1 and TRBJ2-5; TRBD2 agrees at 11 bases. V shed 5 bases, J shed 4 bases, and the junction held 9 bases outside the gene matches. Germline CDR1 and CDR2: DFQATT and SNEGSKA (reference sequence). The CDR3 sequence is 15 residues long. The DNA for the CDR3 is TGCAGTGCTTACGATAGCGGGAGGGCAGGAGAGACCCAGTACTTC. Protein: CSAYDSGRAGETQYF.

This clonotype was counted at least ten times. Here the CDR3 reads CASSIGGTLGYGYTF. The CDR3 DNA is TGTGCCAGTAGTATAGGAGGGACCCTTGGCTATGGCTACACCTTC. This chain links TRBV19 with TRBJ1-2; D is possibly TRBD1 (5 bases). In germline, CDR1 is LNHDA, CDR2 SQIVND (reference sequence). The CDR3 is made up of 15 amino acids. The ends were cut back, 1 base at V and 4 bases at J, with 13 bases in the middle.

The genes are TRBV7-2 and TRBJ2-1; 7 bases fit TRBD1. Per germline, CDR1 SGHTA and CDR2 FQGNSA. This CDR3 has 14 amino acids. Trimming at V came to 6 bases and at J to 0 bases, leaving 2 bases not matched to a gene. CDR3 protein: CASSRDSSYNEQFF. CDR3 nucleotides: TGTGCCAGCAGTCGGGACAGCTCCTACAATGAGCAGTTCTTC.

The rearrangement joins TRBV6-4 to TRBJ2-7; 15 bases match TRBD2. V was clipped by 5 bases and J by 2 bases; unmatched bases: 10. This CDR3 is built from 18 residues. Germline V gene sequence: CDR1 MRHNA, CDR2 SNTAGT. The CDR3 reads CASSRWTSGRAATYEQYF. CDR3 DNA sequence: TGTGCCAGCAGTCGGTGGACTAGCGGGAGGGCCGCGACCTACGAGCAGTACTTC.

This clonotype was counted only a few times. The chain has TRBV10-1 and TRBJ2-3, with 7 bases matching TRBD1. This CDR3 contains 14 residues. Unmatched junction bases numbered 7, after V lost 6 bases and J lost 4 bases. Germline CDR1 is WNHNN and CDR2 is SYGVQD (reference sequence). The CDR3 nucleotides are TGCGCCAGCAGCACACAGGGGAACGCAGATACGCAGTATTTT. Translated, it gives CASSTQGNADTQYF.

This clonotype was seen repeatedly, ten times or more. This chain uses TRBV7-8 with TRBJ2-7; possible D gene TRBD2, 6 bases. CDR3 size: 13 residues. With 6 bases removed from V and 4 bases from J, the gap between germline ends came to 13 bases. Looked up from germline, CDR1 is SGHVS and CDR2 is FQNEAQ. The CDR3 loop reads CASRLGEVYEQYF. CDR3 bases: TGTGCCAGCAGGTTGGGGGAGGTGTACGAGCAGTACTTC.

Many counts were recorded for this clonotype. The CDR3 reads CASSLSRGGGELFF. DNA for the CDR3: TGTGCCAGCAGTTTAAGTCGGGGAGGCGGGGAGCTGTTTTTT. The chain uses TRBV12-3 or TRBV12-4 and TRBJ2-2; D may be TRBD2 (6 bases). Trimming removed 2 bases from V and 7 bases from J, with 11 bases in between. The CDR3 length is 14 residues.

Note on this clonotype: It may be a read error: a sequence one base away is much more abundant. This chain uses TRBV9 with TRBJ1-1; 8 nucleotides line up with TRBD1. The germline V gene has CDR1 SGDLS and CDR2 YYNGEE. The CDR3 spans 14 residues. The CDR3 loop is CASKGGDRNTEALF. The CDR3 DNA reads as TGTGCCAGCAAGGGGGGGGACAGGAACACTGAAGCTTTATTT.

This clonotype was observed at least ten times. This chain uses TRBV7-6 with TRBJ2-7; no reliable D call. V lost 5 bases, J lost 3 bases, and 8 bases lay in between. CDR1 is SGHVS, CDR2 FNYEAQ, per germline. The CDR3 is made up of 12 amino acids. The CDR3, as DNA: TGTGCCAGCAGCATGGACGGCTACGAGCAGTACTTC. Amino acids: CASSMDGYEQYF.

This clonotype appeared many times. The chain recombines TRBV7-9 with TRBJ1-6; D gene uncertain. The CDR3 runs 14 residues. CDR1 SEHNR and CDR2 FQNEAQ come from the germline V gene (reference sequence). The ends were cut back, 5 bases at V and 13 bases at J, with 18 bases in the middle. Here the CDR3 reads CASSPVAAGGPLHF. In nucleotides, the CDR3 is TGTGCCAGCAGCCCCGTGGCCGCCGGAGGGCCCCTCCACTTT.

This clonotype was seen repeatedly, ten times or more. The chain couples TRBV29-1 to TRBJ1-2, with 7 bases aligning to TRBD1. The trim removed 4 bases at V and 2 bases at J, leaving 4 bases unmatched. CDR1 is SQVTM, CDR2 ANQGSEA, per germline. The CDR3 totals 13 residues. CDR3 coding DNA: TGCAGCGTTGCGGCGGGACAGAACTATGGCTACACCTTC. This encodes CSVAAGQNYGYTF.

This clonotype was detected once. The chain joins TRBV19 to TRBJ2-1; possible D gene TRBD1, 7 bases. V was pared by 4 bases and J by 6 bases, with 16 bases between. Germline V lookup: CDR1 LNHDA, CDR2 SQIVND (reference sequence). The CDR3 is made up of 15 amino acids. The CDR3 nucleotides are TGTGCCAGTAGTACCGACAGGGACTTCGGCAATGAGCAGTTCTTC. Its protein product is CASSTDRDFGNEQFF.